This TCR beta chain appears in the sequencing data of a study of cytomegalovirus exposure and HLA in healthy donors. Study-level background: From donors who were HLA-typed, an early data release held about 85 million unique TCRs. Study-wide results and limits: An analysis done earlier found most TCR beta V segments productive about 87% or about 30% of the time. Across donors, sequencing depth was assumed by presence/absence analyses to be roughly uniform. Analysis was performed later, and it showed HLA-associated TCR beta chains to be more clonally expanded than equally common others.

As concerns this clone: Its matching antigen is unknown.

Germline assignment: CDR1 SGDLS and CDR2 YYNGEE. The CDR3 has 16 amino acids. After removal of 0 bases from V and 2 bases from J, the junction contained 4 bases not matched to a gene. Both 60 Vbeta primers and 13 Jbeta primers went into the PCR. Data came from immunoSEQ multiplex PCR; TCRdb stores just in-frame clones and leaves some out. Seen here are fewer than 150,000 clones, roughly 80% observed once, and the top ten hold less than 5.5%. The clonotype was recovered from a man aged 50 to 60 in good health and CMV-seropositive. The sequencing input was PBMCs. The genes are TRBV9 and TRBJ2-7; 11 bases fit TRBD2. CDR3 nucleotides: TGTGCCAGCAGCGTAGCGGGGACTAGCGGAACCTACGAGCAGTACTTC. Amino acid sequence: CASSVAGTSGTYEQYF.